The present entry profiles one TCR beta chain with its context. The record originates from a study of low-dose radiotherapy and immunotherapy resistance in tumors. Turning to the study itself: Patients were given intravenous nivolumab 240 mg every two weeks plus ipilimumab 1 mg/kg every six weeks. Patients took oral aspirin 300 mg daily for four cycles from cycle 1 day 1.

TRAV- and TRBV-specific primers, spanning alpha and beta chains, primed first-strand cDNA. A roughly 21-cycle PCR with a constant-region primer and V-primer adapter amplified TCRs. Each CDR3 protein is one row after TCRdb ran MiXCR on the reads. Of over 5,500 distinct CDR3 sequences listed, approximately 71% were seen once; the top ten hold about 12%. Donors were administered nivolumab, ipilimumab, aspirin and low-dose cyclophosphamide, together with low-dose radiotherapy. With 4 bases clipped from V and 5 bases from J, the junction kept 6 bases outside the gene matches. The CDR3 spans 14 residues. Germline loops: CDR1 LNHDA, CDR2 SQIVND (reference sequence).

The TCR comes from a human donor with advanced metastatic prostate, ovarian, gallbladder or colorectal cancer (not recorded which). This table probably holds off-target reads from a library built for another chain. The chain employs TRBV19 and TRBJ2-7; 9 nucleotides agree with TRBD1. This CDR3 is CASSTRQGGNEQYF. DNA of the CDR3: TGTGCCAGTAGTACCCGACAGGGGGGTAACGAGCAGTACTTC.